The rows below give T cell receptor beta chains drawn from one sample of a study of response to subunit inactivated influenza vaccine. TCRdb analysed the RT-PCR reads with MiXCR anew, one entry per CDR3 protein. The sample records approximately 520,000 distinct CDR3 sequences, over 25% being singletons. The sequences come from CD4+ T cells sorted from PBMCs, collected about 5 days after vaccination. The source of these receptors is a man in his fifties who received an inactivated influenza vaccine. Each CDR3 is given with its conserved first and last residue. The order of the fields is D gene, V gene, clone size, J gene, CDR3 DNA, CDR3 protein. The D gene is left open where the match is weak. Clone size is not always given. Where it is, it says once, few, many or a class for expanded clones.

d_gene: .
v_gene: TRBV12-3/TRBV12-4
abundance: .
j_gene: TRBJ2-3
CDR3nt: TGTGCCAGCGAACGCCGCGGAGGGGAAGATACGCAGTATTTT
CDR3aa: CASERRGGEDTQYF

d_gene: .
v_gene: TRBV7-2
abundance: .
j_gene: TRBJ2-5
CDR3nt: TGTGCCAGCAGCTCGACAGCATTTCAAGAGACCCAGTACTTC
CDR3aa: CASSSTAFQETQYF

d_gene: .
v_gene: TRBV2
abundance: .
j_gene: TRBJ2-2
CDR3nt: TGTGCCATCACTCTAGGTCGGGGGCAGACCGGGGAGCTGTTTTTT
CDR3aa: CAITLGRGQTGELFF

d_gene: .
v_gene: TRBV6-6
abundance: few
j_gene: TRBJ2-2
CDR3nt: TGTGCCAGCTCCTATTATAACACCGGGGAGCTGTTTTTT
CDR3aa: CASSYYNTGELFF

d_gene: .
v_gene: TRBV12-3/TRBV12-4
abundance: few
j_gene: TRBJ1-6
CDR3nt: TGTGCCAGCAGTGCCCTAGGGGTAAATCACTCACCCCTCCACTTT
CDR3aa: CASSALGVNHSPLHF

d_gene: .
v_gene: TRBV12-3/TRBV12-4
abundance: .
j_gene: TRBJ2-6
CDR3nt: TGTGCCAGCAGGCTAGGGGTTGGGGCCAACGTCCTGACTTTC
CDR3aa: CASRLGVGANVLTF

d_gene: .
v_gene: TRBV29-1
abundance: .
j_gene: TRBJ2-3
CDR3nt: TGCAGGCCCCCCCCAGGGTGGTGCACAGATACGCAGTATTTT
CDR3aa: CRPPPGWCTDTQYF

d_gene: TRBD1
v_gene: TRBV3-1
abundance: .
j_gene: TRBJ2-7
CDR3nt: TGTGCCAGCAGCCAACAGACAGGGCCCTACGAGCAGTACTTC
CDR3aa: CASSQQTGPYEQYF

d_gene: .
v_gene: TRBV11-2
abundance: .
j_gene: TRBJ2-5
CDR3nt: TGTGCCAGCAGCTACAGGGCCGCGGAGGAGACCCAGTACTTC
CDR3aa: CASSYRAAEETQYF

d_gene: .
v_gene: TRBV28
abundance: many
j_gene: TRBJ2-3
CDR3nt: TGTGCCAGCAGTTTGGCCGGTATGGGGGGGGGGCCAGATACGCAGTATTTT
CDR3aa: CASSLAGMGGGPDTQYF

d_gene: TRBD1
v_gene: TRBV5-1
abundance: few
j_gene: TRBJ1-6
CDR3nt: TGCGCCAGCAGCTTTCAGGGGGTGGATAATTCACCCCTCCACTTT
CDR3aa: CASSFQGVDNSPLHF

d_gene: .
v_gene: TRBV2
abundance: many
j_gene: TRBJ2-5
CDR3nt: TGTGCCAGCACCCGAACCAAGGTCGGAGAGACCCAGTACTTC
CDR3aa: CASTRTKVGETQYF

d_gene: TRBD1
v_gene: TRBV20-1
abundance: few
j_gene: TRBJ2-2
CDR3nt: TGCAGTGCTGACAGGGGGCCCACCGGGGAGCTGTTTTTT
CDR3aa: CSADRGPTGELFF

d_gene: .
v_gene: TRBV12-3/TRBV12-4
abundance: .
j_gene: TRBJ1-1
CDR3nt: TGTGCCAGCAGGACACCCACTGAAGCTTTCTTT
CDR3aa: CASRTPTEAFF

d_gene: TRBD2
v_gene: TRBV6-5
abundance: .
j_gene: TRBJ2-1
CDR3nt: TGTGCCAGCAGCCGGACTAGCGGACCCTCCTACAATGAGCAGTTCTTC
CDR3aa: CASSRTSGPSYNEQFF

d_gene: TRBD2
v_gene: TRBV20-1
abundance: .
j_gene: TRBJ2-5
CDR3nt: TGCAGTGCTAGTCCCAGCGGGGGGCCTGGGACCCAGTACTTC
CDR3aa: CSASPSGGPGTQYF

d_gene: TRBD2
v_gene: TRBV4-2
abundance: .
j_gene: TRBJ2-5
CDR3nt: TGTGCCAGCAGCCAAGTCCCTAGCGGGGGGCTTCAAGAGACCCAGTACTTC
CDR3aa: CASSQVPSGGLQETQYF

d_gene: TRBD1
v_gene: TRBV5-1
abundance: .
j_gene: TRBJ2-1
CDR3nt: TGCGCCAGCAGCTCCAGGGGGCTCGTGAACAATGAGCAGTTCTTC
CDR3aa: CASSSRGLVNNEQFF

d_gene: TRBD2
v_gene: TRBV10-3
abundance: few
j_gene: TRBJ2-1
CDR3nt: TGTGCCATCAGCTTGGGGACTAGCGGGAGTCAAGGCGCCTACAATGAGCAGTTCTTC
CDR3aa: CAISLGTSGSQGAYNEQFF

d_gene: .
v_gene: TRBV5-1
abundance: few
j_gene: TRBJ1-1
CDR3nt: TGCGCCAGCAGTCAACACACAGGGAACACTGAAGCTTTCTTT
CDR3aa: CASSQHTGNTEAFF

d_gene: TRBD2
v_gene: TRBV6-1
abundance: few
j_gene: TRBJ2-1
CDR3nt: TGTGCCACTAAACCCCCACTAGCGGGGTACCACAATGAGCAGTTCTTC
CDR3aa: CATKPPLAGYHNEQFF

d_gene: .
v_gene: TRBV5-1
abundance: .
j_gene: TRBJ2-5
CDR3nt: TGCGCCAGCAGCTTGGTTCGGACGAGGGGTGGAGAGACCCAGTACTTC
CDR3aa: CASSLVRTRGGETQYF

d_gene: .
v_gene: TRBV10-3
abundance: few
j_gene: TRBJ2-1
CDR3nt: TGTGCCATCAGTGAGTCGACGGGAGTTGCTGAGCAGTTCTTC
CDR3aa: CAISESTGVAEQFF

d_gene: TRBD2
v_gene: TRBV20-1
abundance: few
j_gene: TRBJ2-7
CDR3nt: TGCAGTGCTAGAGGAGGGCTAGCGGGAGCTGGCGAGCAGTACTTC
CDR3aa: CSARGGLAGAGEQYF

d_gene: .
v_gene: TRBV5-1
abundance: few
j_gene: TRBJ2-1
CDR3nt: TGCGCCAGCAGCTTGGGCAGGGCTGGAGGTGATGAGCAGTTCTTC
CDR3aa: CASSLGRAGGDEQFF

d_gene: TRBD2
v_gene: TRBV5-5
abundance: .
j_gene: TRBJ2-3
CDR3nt: TGTGCCAGCAGCTTGGCCGTTAGCGGGAGGGCAGATACGCAGTATTTT
CDR3aa: CASSLAVSGRADTQYF

d_gene: TRBD1
v_gene: TRBV7-8
abundance: .
j_gene: TRBJ2-5
CDR3nt: TGTGCCAGCAGCTTAGCGTCATGGAGGGACAGGGAGACCCAGTACTTC
CDR3aa: CASSLASWRDRETQYF

d_gene: .
v_gene: TRBV3-1
abundance: few
j_gene: TRBJ2-7
CDR3nt: TGTGCCAGCAGCCTCGGAGACTTAACCTACGAGCAGTACTTC
CDR3aa: CASSLGDLTYEQYF

d_gene: TRBD1
v_gene: TRBV4-3
abundance: few
j_gene: TRBJ2-2
CDR3nt: TGCGCCAGCAGCGAGACAGGGTTTTATGCCGGGGAGCTGTTTTTT
CDR3aa: CASSETGFYAGELFF